This TCR beta chain was sequenced during a study of low-dose radiotherapy and immunotherapy resistance in tumors. Time point denoted: after trial treatment. Stated treatment: LDRT plus nivolumab, ipilimumab, low-dose cyclophosphamide and aspirin (RACIN trial). Along with nivolumab and ipilimumab, donors received aspirin, low-dose cyclophosphamide and low-dose radiotherapy. TRAV- and TRBV-specific primers primed first-strand cDNA, covering alpha and beta chains. TCR amplification used around 20 PCR cycles, a constant-region primer and a V-primer adapter. Isolated mRNA was amplified by in vitro transcription. TCRdb reprocessed the reads via MiXCR and lists one record per CDR3 protein. The table records tens of thousands of distinct CDR3 sequences, less than 30% of them present only once. The CDR3 extends over 15 amino acids. The germline CDR1 and CDR2 sequences are DFQATT and SNEGSKA (reference sequence). V shed 6 bases, J shed 6 bases, and the junction held 10 bases outside the gene matches.

This clonotype is medium-sized. The origin of this receptor is a male donor with prostate cancer. The V call is TRBV20-1, the J call TRBJ2-2, with 10 bases lining up with TRBD2. This material consisted of PBMCs, taken after low-dose radiotherapy plus immunotherapy. The CDR3 DNA is TGCAGTGCCTCCAGGCTAGCGGGGGCGGCCGGGGAGCTGTTTTTT. Its protein is CSASRLAGAAGELFF.